This T cell receptor (beta chain) was profiled in a study of regulatory T cells in long-lasting Graves disease. The germline gives CDR1 DFQATT, CDR2 SNEGSKA (reference sequence). The CDR3 is 14 residues long. The V and J ends lost 6 bases and 5 bases respectively, with 17 bases between them. Noted time point: persistent/refractory GD, antithyroid drugs over 5 years with positive TRAb. PBMC-extracted RNA yielded the TCR library. A volume of roughly 9.9 milliliters of peripheral blood was collected in EDTA tubes. In building TCR beta libraries, iRepertoire HTBI primers were used together with Arm-PCR of CDR3 regions. TCRdb analysed the multiplex PCR reads with MiXCR anew, one entry per CDR3 protein. The sample has a few hundred thousand distinct CDR3 sequences; 22% are singletons.

This chain uses TRBV20-1 with TRBJ1-5; D remains unclear. This receptor was identified in a female donor with Graves disease. The source material was peripheral blood mononuclear cells (PBMCs), sampled when the disease was refractory, from a patient treated with antithyroid drugs. The CDR3 spells CSAPPRSFDQPQHF. CDR3 sequence (DNA): TGCAGTGCCCCACCTAGGAGCTTCGATCAGCCCCAGCATTTT.